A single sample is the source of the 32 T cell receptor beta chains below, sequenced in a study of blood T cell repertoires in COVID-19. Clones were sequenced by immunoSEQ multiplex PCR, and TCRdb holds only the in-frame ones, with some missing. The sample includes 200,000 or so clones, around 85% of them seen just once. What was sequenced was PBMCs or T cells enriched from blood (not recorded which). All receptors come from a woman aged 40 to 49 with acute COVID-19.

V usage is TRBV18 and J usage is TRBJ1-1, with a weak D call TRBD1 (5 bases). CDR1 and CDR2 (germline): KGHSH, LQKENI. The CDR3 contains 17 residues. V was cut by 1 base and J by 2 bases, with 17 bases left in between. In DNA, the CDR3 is TGTGCCAGCTCACCACTCCCGACGGGAGGGGTAAACACTGAAGCTTTCTTT. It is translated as CASSPLPTGGVNTEAFF.

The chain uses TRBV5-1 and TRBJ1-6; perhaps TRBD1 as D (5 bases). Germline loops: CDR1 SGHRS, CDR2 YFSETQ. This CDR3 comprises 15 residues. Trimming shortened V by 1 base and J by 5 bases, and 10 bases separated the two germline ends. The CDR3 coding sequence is TGCGCCAGCAGCTTGCAGGGAGGGAATAATTCACCCCTCCACTTT. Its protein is CASSLQGGNNSPLHF.

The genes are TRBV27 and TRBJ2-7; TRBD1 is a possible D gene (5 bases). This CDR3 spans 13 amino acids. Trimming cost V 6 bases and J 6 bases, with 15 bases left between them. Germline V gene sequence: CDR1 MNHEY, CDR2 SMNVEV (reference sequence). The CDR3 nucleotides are TGTGCCAGCAGCCTACTAACAGGTGCCGAGCAGTACTTC. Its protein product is CASSLLTGAEQYF.

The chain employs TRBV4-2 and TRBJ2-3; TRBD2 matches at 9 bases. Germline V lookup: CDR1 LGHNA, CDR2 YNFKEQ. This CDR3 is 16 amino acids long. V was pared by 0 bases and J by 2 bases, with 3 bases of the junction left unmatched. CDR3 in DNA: TGTGCCAGCAGCCAAGATCGCGGGGGGGCCACAGATACGCAGTATTTT. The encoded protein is CASSQDRGGATDTQYF.

The CDR3 reads CASRAETGVTYEQYF. The DNA of the CDR3 is TGTGCCTCCCGGGCCGAGACAGGGGTTACCTACGAGCAGTACTTC. The chain joins TRBV6-5 to TRBJ2-7; TRBD1 aligns across 8 bases. The junction had 14 bases not matched to a gene; V was cut back by 11 bases and J by 2 bases. CDR1 MNHEY and CDR2 SVGAGI come from the germline V gene. The CDR3 spans 15 residues.

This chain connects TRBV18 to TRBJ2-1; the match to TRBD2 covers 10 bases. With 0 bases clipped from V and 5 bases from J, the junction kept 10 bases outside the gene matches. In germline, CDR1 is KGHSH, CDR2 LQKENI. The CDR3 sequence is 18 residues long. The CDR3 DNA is TGTGCCAGCTCACCACCACTAGCGGGATCCCGACTCAACAATGAGCAGTTCTTC. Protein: CASSPPLAGSRLNNEQFF.

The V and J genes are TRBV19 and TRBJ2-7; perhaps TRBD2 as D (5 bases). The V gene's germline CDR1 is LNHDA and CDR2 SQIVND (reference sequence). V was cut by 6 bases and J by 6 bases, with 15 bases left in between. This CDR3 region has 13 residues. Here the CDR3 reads CASRRTPEGEQYF. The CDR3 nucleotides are TGTGCCAGTAGGCGGACTCCCGAAGGCGAGCAGTACTTC.

CDR3 amino acids: CASSLWAGGIGTDTQYF. The CDR3 DNA sequence: TGTGCCAGCAGCTTATGGGCGGGGGGAATAGGGACAGATACGCAGTATTTT. This chain uses TRBV7-2 with TRBJ2-3, with TRBD2 identical over 8 bases. Germline V gene data show CDR1 as SGHTA and CDR2 as FQGNSA. The CDR3 covers 17 residues. The ends lost 2 bases at V and 3 bases at J; junction bases unmatched: 10. Looking up the rest from reference TRBV7-2 and TRBJ2-3 gives the full variable domain: GAGVSQSPSNKVTEKGKDVELRCDPISGHTALYWYRQSLGQGLEFLIYFQGNSAPDKSGLPSDRFSAERTGGSVSTLTIQRTQQEDSAVYLCASSLWAGGIGTDTQYFGPGTRLTVL.

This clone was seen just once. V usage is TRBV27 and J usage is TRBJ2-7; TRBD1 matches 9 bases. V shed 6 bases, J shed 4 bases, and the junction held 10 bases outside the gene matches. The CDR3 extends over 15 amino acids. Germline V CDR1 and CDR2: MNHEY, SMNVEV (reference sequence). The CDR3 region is CASSYMGQGPYEQYF. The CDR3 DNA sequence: TGTGCCAGCAGCTATATGGGACAGGGCCCATACGAGCAGTACTTC.

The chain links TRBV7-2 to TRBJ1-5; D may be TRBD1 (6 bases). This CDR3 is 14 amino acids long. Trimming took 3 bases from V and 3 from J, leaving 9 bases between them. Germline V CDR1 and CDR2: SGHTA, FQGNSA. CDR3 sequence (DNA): TGTGCCAGCAGCTTTGACAGGAACAATCAGCCCCAGCATTTT. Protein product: CASSFDRNNQPQHF.

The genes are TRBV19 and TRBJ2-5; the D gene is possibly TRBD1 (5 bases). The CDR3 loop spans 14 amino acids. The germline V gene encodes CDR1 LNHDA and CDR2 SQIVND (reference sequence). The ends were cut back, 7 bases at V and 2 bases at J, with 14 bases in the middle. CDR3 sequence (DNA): TGTGCCAGTAACTCAGGGATCATACAAGAGACCCAGTACTTC. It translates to CASNSGIIQETQYF. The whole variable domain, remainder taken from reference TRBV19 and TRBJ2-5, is DGGITQSPKYLFRKEGQNVTLSCEQNLNHDAMYWYRQDPGQGLRLIYYSQIVNDFQKGDIAEGYSVSREKKESFPLTVTSAQKNPTAFYLCASNSGIIQETQYFGPGTRLLVL.

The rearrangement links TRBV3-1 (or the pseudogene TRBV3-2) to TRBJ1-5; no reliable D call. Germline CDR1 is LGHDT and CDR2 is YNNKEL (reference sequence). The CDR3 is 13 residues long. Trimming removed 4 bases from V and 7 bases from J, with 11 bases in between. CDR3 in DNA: TGTGCCAGCAGCCCCATTGGCGGGCAGCCCCAGCATTTT. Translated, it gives CASSPIGGQPQHF.

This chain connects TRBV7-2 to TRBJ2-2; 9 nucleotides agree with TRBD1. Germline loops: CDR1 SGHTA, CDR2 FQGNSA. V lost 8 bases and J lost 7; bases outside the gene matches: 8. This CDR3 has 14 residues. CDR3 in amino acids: CASRPGQGNGELFF. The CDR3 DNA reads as TGTGCCAGCCGCCCGGGACAGGGCAACGGGGAGCTGTTTTTT.

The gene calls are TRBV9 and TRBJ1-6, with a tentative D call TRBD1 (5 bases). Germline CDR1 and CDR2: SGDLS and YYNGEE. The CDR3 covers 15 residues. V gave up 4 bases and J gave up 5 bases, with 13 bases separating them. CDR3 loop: CASSTTTGDNSPLHF. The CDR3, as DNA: TGTGCCAGCAGCACTACTACAGGAGATAATTCACCCCTCCACTTT.

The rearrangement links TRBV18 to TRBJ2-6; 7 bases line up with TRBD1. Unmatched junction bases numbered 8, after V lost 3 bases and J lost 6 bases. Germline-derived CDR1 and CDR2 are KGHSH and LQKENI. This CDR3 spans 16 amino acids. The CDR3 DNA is TGTGCCAGCTCACCGACAGGGTCGCTTACGGCCAACGTCCTGACTTTC. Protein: CASSPTGSLTANVLTF.

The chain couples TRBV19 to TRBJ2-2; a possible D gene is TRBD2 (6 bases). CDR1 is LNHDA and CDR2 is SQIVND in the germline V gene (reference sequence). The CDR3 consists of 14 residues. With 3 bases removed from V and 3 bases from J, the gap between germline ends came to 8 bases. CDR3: CASSIQRDTGELFF. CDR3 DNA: TGTGCCAGTAGTATCCAGCGGGACACCGGGGAGCTGTTTTTT.

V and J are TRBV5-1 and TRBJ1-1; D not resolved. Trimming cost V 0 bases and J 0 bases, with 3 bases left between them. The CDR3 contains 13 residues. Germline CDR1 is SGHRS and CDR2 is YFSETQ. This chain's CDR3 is CASSLAVNTEAFF. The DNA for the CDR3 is TGCGCCAGCAGCTTGGCGGTGAACACTGAAGCTTTCTTT.

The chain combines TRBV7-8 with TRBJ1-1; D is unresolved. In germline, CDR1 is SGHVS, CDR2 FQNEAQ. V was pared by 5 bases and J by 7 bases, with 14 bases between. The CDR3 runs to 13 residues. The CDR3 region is CASSILGVGEAFF. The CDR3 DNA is TGTGCCAGCAGCATCCTCGGAGTGGGTGAAGCTTTCTTT.

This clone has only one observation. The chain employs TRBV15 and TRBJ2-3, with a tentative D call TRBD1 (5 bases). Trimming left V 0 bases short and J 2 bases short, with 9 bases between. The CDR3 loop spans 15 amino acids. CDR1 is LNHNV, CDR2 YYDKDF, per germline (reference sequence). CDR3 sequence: CATSREPGHTDTQYF. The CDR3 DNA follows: TGTGCCACCAGCAGAGAACCAGGGCACACAGATACGCAGTATTTT.

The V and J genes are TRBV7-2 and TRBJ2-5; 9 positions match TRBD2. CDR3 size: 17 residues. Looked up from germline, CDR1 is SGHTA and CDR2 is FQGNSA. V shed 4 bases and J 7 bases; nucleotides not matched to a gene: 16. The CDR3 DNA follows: TGTGCCAGCAGCTCCCGTAGCGGGGGCCTTGCCGGAGGGACCCAGTACTTC. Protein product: CASSSRSGGLAGGTQYF.

The CDR3: CASSQGPAGVDEQFF. In DNA, the CDR3 is TGCGCCAGCAGCCAAGGACCCGCGGGGGTCGATGAGCAGTTCTTC. The chain uses TRBV4-1 and TRBJ2-1; 7 nucleotides agree with TRBD2. V lost 1 base and J lost 8; bases outside the gene matches: 8. The germline CDR1 and CDR2 sequences are MGHRA and YSYEKL. This CDR3 has 15 amino acids.

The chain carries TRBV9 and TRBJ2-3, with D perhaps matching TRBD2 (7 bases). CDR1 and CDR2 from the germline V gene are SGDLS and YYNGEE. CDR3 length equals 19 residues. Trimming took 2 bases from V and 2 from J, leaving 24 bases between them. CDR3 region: CASSVQLEGVAGPTDTQYF. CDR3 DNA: TGTGCCAGCAGCGTCCAACTCGAGGGGGTAGCGGGTCCCACAGATACGCAGTATTTT.

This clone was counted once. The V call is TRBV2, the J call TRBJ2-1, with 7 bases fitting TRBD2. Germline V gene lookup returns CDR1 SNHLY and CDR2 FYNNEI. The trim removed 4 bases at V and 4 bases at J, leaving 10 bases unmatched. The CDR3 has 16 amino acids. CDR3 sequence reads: CASSGRAGEAYNEQFF. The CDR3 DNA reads TGTGCCAGCAGTGGTCGGGCGGGAGAAGCGTACAATGAGCAGTTCTTC.

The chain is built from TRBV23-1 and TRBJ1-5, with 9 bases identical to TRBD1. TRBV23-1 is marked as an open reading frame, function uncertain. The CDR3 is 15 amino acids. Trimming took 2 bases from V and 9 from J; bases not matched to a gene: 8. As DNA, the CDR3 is TGCGCCAGCAGTCAACCTAGACAGGGGGAGGGGCCCCAGCATTTT. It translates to CASSQPRQGEGPQHF.

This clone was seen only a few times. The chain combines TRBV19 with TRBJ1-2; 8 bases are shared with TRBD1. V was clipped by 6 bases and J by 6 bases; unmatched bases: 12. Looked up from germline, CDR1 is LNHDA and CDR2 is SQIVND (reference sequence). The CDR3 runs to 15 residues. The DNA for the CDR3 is TGTGCCAGTAGCCCCTTTACTCAGGGGGCACATGGCTACACCTTC. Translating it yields CASSPFTQGAHGYTF.

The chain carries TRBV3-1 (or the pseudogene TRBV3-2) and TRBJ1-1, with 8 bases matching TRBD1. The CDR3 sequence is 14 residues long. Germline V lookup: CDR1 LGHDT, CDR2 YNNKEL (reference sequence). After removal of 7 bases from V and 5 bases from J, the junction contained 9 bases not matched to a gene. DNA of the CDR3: TGTGCCAGCAAGCCCAACAGGGGGAGGACTGAAGCTTTCTTT. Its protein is CASKPNRGRTEAFF.

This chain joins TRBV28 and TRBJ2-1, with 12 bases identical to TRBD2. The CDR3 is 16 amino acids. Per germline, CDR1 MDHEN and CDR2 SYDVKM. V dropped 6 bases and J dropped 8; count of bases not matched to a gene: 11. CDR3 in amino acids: CASSPTLAGGPYEQFF. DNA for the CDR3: TGTGCCAGCAGCCCAACCCTAGCGGGAGGGCCATATGAGCAGTTCTTC.

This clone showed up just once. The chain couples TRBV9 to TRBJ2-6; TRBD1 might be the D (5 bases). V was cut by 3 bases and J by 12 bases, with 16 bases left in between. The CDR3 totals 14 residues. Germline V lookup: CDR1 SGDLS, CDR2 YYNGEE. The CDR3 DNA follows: TGTGCCAGCAGCGGTGTGGCAGGGTCCGTCGTCCTGACTTTC. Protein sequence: CASSGVAGSVVLTF.

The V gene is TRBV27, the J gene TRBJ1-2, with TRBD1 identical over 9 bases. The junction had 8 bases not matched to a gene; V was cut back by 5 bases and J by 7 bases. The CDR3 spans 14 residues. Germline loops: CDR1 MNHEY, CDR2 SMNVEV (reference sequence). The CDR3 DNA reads TGTGCCAGCAGTCCCTTACAGGGGGCAGGTGGCTACACCTTC. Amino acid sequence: CASSPLQGAGGYTF.

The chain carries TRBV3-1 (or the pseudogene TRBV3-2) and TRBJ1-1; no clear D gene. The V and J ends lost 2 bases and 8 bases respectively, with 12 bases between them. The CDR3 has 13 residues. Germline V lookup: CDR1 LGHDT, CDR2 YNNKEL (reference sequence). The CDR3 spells CASSQMEKREAFF. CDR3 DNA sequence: TGTGCCAGCAGCCAAATGGAGAAGAGAGAAGCTTTCTTT.

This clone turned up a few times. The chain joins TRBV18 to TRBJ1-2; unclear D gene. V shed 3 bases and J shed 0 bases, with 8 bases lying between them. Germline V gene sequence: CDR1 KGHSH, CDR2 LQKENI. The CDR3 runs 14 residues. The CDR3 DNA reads TGTGCCAGCTCACCGGGCCAAGCTAACTATGGCTACACCTTC. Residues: CASSPGQANYGYTF.

DNA for the CDR3: TGTGCCAGCAGTTTCTTGACAGATTCCTACGAGCAGTACTTC. This encodes CASSFLTDSYEQYF. This chain connects TRBV27 to TRBJ2-7; weak D call: TRBD1 (5 bases). The CDR3 is 14 residues long. Trimming left V 3 bases short and J 1 base short, with 10 bases between. Per the germline V gene, CDR1 is MNHEY and CDR2 is SMNVEV (reference sequence).